This passage covers 21 T cell receptor beta chains from one sample sequenced in a study of T cells in Graves' hyperthyroidism and ophthalmopathy (dated by TCRdb to the late 2010s). The library was obtained by multiplex PCR. The data were produced on an Illumina HiSeq 2000. The TCR beta CDR3 regions were amplified from the RNA transcripts. A first-round RT-PCR of the TCR CDR3 used the HTBI primer set with the Qiagen OneStep RT-PCR kit. TCRdb passed the public sequencing reads through fastp at Q25 and MiXCR, retaining productive beta sequences. Rows merge per CDR3 protein into single entries with the most common DNA and genes. Here the sample has about 530,000 distinct CDR3 sequences; about 15% occur a single time. Of the sample, under 20% falls within the top ten clones. Sequencing used blood. The receptor set was obtained from a woman between 18 and 29 years old with Graves' ophthalmopathy.

This clonotype was seen more than once but under ten times. This rearrangement joins TRBV27 to TRBJ1-1; D remains unclear. Trimming cost V 5 bases and J 5 bases, with 12 bases left between them. CDR1 and CDR2 (germline): MNHEY, SMNVEV (reference sequence). The CDR3 has 13 residues. As DNA, the CDR3 is TGTGCCAGCAGTAGGGAGGTAGGGACTGAAGCTTTCTTT. This gives the protein CASSREVGTEAFF.

This clonotype showed up many times. The chain uses TRBV30 and TRBJ2-1; 9 bases are a match to TRBD1. Germline CDR1 reads GTSNPN; CDR2 reads SVGIG (reference sequence). The J segment lost 8 bases and the V segment lost 3 bases, leaving 5 bases of the junction unmatched. This CDR3 is 13 amino acids long. The CDR3 region is CAWRDRGGDEQFF. The CDR3 coding sequence is TGTGCCTGGAGGGACAGGGGAGGCGATGAGCAGTTCTTC.

The V gene is TRBV5-5, the J gene TRBJ1-6, with D possibly TRBD1 on 6 matching bases. The germline V gene has CDR1 SGHKS and CDR2 YYEKEE (reference sequence). There are 14 residues in the CDR3. The ends were cut back, 4 bases at V and 8 bases at J, with 13 bases in the middle. CDR3 sequence: CASSPDRKDSPLHF. CDR3 nucleotides: TGTGCCAGCAGCCCAGACAGGAAGGATTCACCCCTCCACTTT.

In this sample, this clonotype turned up many times. V usage is TRBV27 and J usage is TRBJ1-2; 7 nucleotides agree with TRBD1. V shed 2 bases and J 4 bases; nucleotides not matched to a gene: 7. CDR3 length: 15 residues. Germline CDR1 reads MNHEY; CDR2 reads SMNVEV (reference sequence). The DNA for the CDR3 is TGTGCCAGCAGTTTAGAAGGGGGCCACCTCTATGGCTACACCTTC. This sequence encodes CASSLEGGHLYGYTF.

Concerning this clonotype: At one end the junction does not follow the germline gene, possibly because of a read error. As DNA, the CDR3 is TGTGCCACGACAGGGGGCACCTCTGGAGACACCATATATTTT. It is translated as CATTGGTSGDTIYF. The rearrangement joins TRBV10-3 to TRBJ1-3, with 10 bases lining up with TRBD1. The length of the CDR3 is 14 residues. The germline V gene has CDR1 ENHRY and CDR2 SYGVKD.

This clonotype was seen ten or more times. The gene calls are TRBV11-2 and TRBJ2-1, with D perhaps TRBD2 (5 bases). The CDR3 has 15 residues. V lost 5 bases and J 2 bases, leaving 13 bases between the germline ends. Germline lookup yields CDR1 SGHAT and CDR2 FQNNGV. The CDR3 loop is CASSEARGPYNEQFF. As DNA, the CDR3 is TGTGCCAGCAGCGAAGCCCGGGGTCCCTACAATGAGCAGTTCTTC. The complete variable domain, with remaining parts taken from reference TRBV11-2 and TRBJ2-1, reads EAGVAQSPRYKIIEKRQSVAFWCNPISGHATLYWYQQILGQGPKLLIQFQNNGVVDDSQLPKDRFSAERLKGVDSTLKIQPAKLEDSAVYLCASSEARGPYNEQFFGPGTRLTVL.

The table lists this clonotype with many counts. This chain connects TRBV3-1 to TRBJ1-1, with a weak D call TRBD1 (6 bases). The CDR3 has 16 residues. V shed 3 bases and J shed 1 base, with 15 bases lying between them. The V gene's germline CDR1 is LGHDT and CDR2 YNNKEL (reference sequence). For the CDR3, the DNA is TGTGCCAGCAGCCAGGATTACAGGGCCCGGAACACTGAAGCTTTCTTT. Amino acid sequence: CASSQDYRARNTEAFF.

V and J are TRBV9 and TRBJ1-4; 7 bases line up with TRBD1. This CDR3 has 13 residues. V lost 5 bases, J lost 8 bases, and 6 bases stayed unmatched. Germline CDR1 and CDR2: SGDLS and YYNGEE. The CDR3 DNA follows: TGTGCCAGCAGTAAGGAACAGGGGGAAAAACTGTTTTTT. Its protein product is CASSKEQGEKLFF.

This clonotype has at least ten counts. The V and J genes are TRBV28 and TRBJ1-1; weak D call: TRBD1 (5 bases). This CDR3 comprises 11 residues. The V gene's germline CDR1 is MDHEN and CDR2 SYDVKM. DNA for the CDR3: TGTGTTGTGAGAGGGACCACTGAAGCTTTCTTT. Its translation is CVVRGTTEAFF.

In this sample, this clonotype turned up many times. The chain carries TRBV7-2 and TRBJ1-5, with a weak D call TRBD1 (6 bases). Trimming removed 1 base at V and 7 bases at J, with 11 bases between. Germline values: CDR1 SGHTA, CDR2 FQGNSA. The CDR3 is 14 amino acids. CDR3 nucleotides: TGTGCCAGCAGCTTAGGAGAAGGGGGGCAGCCCCAGCATTTT. It is translated as CASSLGEGGQPQHF.

This clonotype has only a few counts. The chain combines TRBV6-5 with TRBJ1-1; TRBD1 is a possible D gene (6 bases). The CDR3 contains 14 residues. The V gene's germline CDR1 is MNHEY and CDR2 SVGAGI. V shed 2 bases and J shed 8 bases, with 15 bases lying between them. CDR3 DNA: TGTGCCAGCAGTTACGGAGGGGGGGTCGGGGAAGCTTTCTTT. Its protein product is CASSYGGGVGEAFF.

This rearrangement joins TRBV10-2 to TRBJ2-3; 11 nucleotides align to TRBD2. Trimming cost V 5 bases and J 8 bases; bases outside gene matches: 15. This CDR3 has 17 amino acids. In germline, CDR1 is WSHSY, CDR2 SAAADI. CDR3 DNA: TGCGCCAGCAGTCTAGCTAGCGGGGGGCCGCGGTTCGTTACGCAGTATTTT. Encoded protein: CASSLASGGPRFVTQYF.

The genes are TRBV4-1 and TRBJ2-1; D unclear. The germline V gene has CDR1 MGHRA and CDR2 YSYEKL. Trimming cost V 4 bases and J 4 bases, with 14 bases left between them. The CDR3 has 15 amino acids. The chain's CDR3 is CASSPTLGLYNEQFF. The DNA of the CDR3 is TGCGCCAGCAGCCCCACCTTAGGTTTGTACAATGAGCAGTTCTTC.

The chain recombines TRBV27 with TRBJ1-2, with D hard to call. This CDR3 is built from 13 residues. Trimming pared 6 bases from V and 4 bases from J, leaving 12 bases between. Germline loops: CDR1 MNHEY, CDR2 SMNVEV (reference sequence). This CDR3 reads CASRLGSGYGYTF. The DNA of the CDR3 is TGTGCCAGCAGATTAGGGAGCGGCTATGGCTACACCTTC.

This chain joins TRBV20-1 and TRBJ1-4; no reliable D call. Germline V CDR1 and CDR2: DFQATT, SNEGSKA (reference sequence). Trimming stripped 0 bases from V and 8 bases from J, with 16 bases between. The CDR3 is 15 residues long. CDR3 sequence (DNA): TGCAGTGCTAGAGATCGCCGGGGAGGCGGGGAAAAACTGTTTTTT. This sequence encodes CSARDRRGGGEKLFF.

The V gene is TRBV5-1, the J gene TRBJ1-6; TRBD1 aligns across 8 bases. The CDR3 has 14 amino acids. V dropped 3 bases and J dropped 10; count of bases not matched to a gene: 6. The germline V gene has CDR1 SGHRS and CDR2 YFSETQ. The CDR3 loop reads CASSSTQGGSPLHF. CDR3 nucleotides: TGCGCCAGCAGCTCTACACAGGGGGGGTCACCCCTCCACTTT.

In its sample, this clonotype was seen a few times. V and J are TRBV5-1 and TRBJ2-7; D may be TRBD2 (5 bases). The CDR3 is 15 amino acids. V lost 0 bases and J 5 bases, leaving 15 bases between the germline ends. Germline CDR1 reads SGHRS; CDR2 reads YFSETQ. The CDR3, as DNA: TGCGCCAGCAGCTTGGCCTTAGCGAAGGTTCACGAGCAGTACTTC. Translated: CASSLALAKVHEQYF.

The chain is built from TRBV9 and TRBJ1-2; D might be TRBD1 (6 bases). This CDR3 contains 15 residues. Germline values: CDR1 SGDLS, CDR2 YYNGEE. V lost 0 bases and J 4 bases, leaving 13 bases between the germline ends. The CDR3 sequence: CASSVVGGQGYGYTF. CDR3 nucleotides: TGTGCCAGCAGCGTAGTGGGGGGGCAGGGCTATGGCTACACCTTC.

This clonotype was seen many times. V gene TRBV20-1 combines with J gene TRBJ2-1; 7 bases fit TRBD1. The germline V gene has CDR1 DFQATT and CDR2 SNEGSKA (reference sequence). V lost 1 base to trimming and J lost 2 bases; unmatched junction nucleotides: 5. CDR3 size: 15 residues. This chain's CDR3 is CSARALGQTYNEQFF. CDR3 coding DNA: TGCAGTGCTAGAGCCCTGGGACAGACCTACAATGAGCAGTTCTTC.

This clonotype was counted many times. The V gene is TRBV27, the J gene TRBJ2-7, with D perhaps matching TRBD1 (6 bases). V gave up 4 bases and J gave up 4 bases, with 14 bases separating them. This CDR3 region has 14 residues. Germline CDR1 reads MNHEY; CDR2 reads SMNVEV (reference sequence). The CDR3 coding sequence is TGTGCCAGCAGTTGGGGGACACGTCAATACGAGCAGTACTTC. As protein: CASSWGTRQYEQYF.

This clonotype was observed many times. The rearrangement joins TRBV18 to TRBJ1-1; D unclear. The CDR3 runs 17 residues. Trimming removed 0 bases at V and 1 base at J, with 15 bases between. The germline V gene encodes CDR1 KGHSH and CDR2 LQKENI. CDR3 DNA sequence: TGTGCCAGCTCACCACCGCCCCGAGTAACCTGGAACACTGAAGCTTTCTTT. Protein: CASSPPPRVTWNTEAFF.